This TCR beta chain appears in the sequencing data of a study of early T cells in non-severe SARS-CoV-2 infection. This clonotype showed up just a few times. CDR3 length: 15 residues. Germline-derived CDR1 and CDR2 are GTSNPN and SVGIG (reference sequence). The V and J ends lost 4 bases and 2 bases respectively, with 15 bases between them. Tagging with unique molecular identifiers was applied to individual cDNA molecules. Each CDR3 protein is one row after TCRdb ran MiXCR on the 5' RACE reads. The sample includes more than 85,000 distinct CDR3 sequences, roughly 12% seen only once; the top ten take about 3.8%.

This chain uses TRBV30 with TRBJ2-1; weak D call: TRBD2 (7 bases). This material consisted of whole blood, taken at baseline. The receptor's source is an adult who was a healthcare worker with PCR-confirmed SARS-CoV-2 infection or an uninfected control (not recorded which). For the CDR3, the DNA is TGTGCCTGGAAGTGGGGGGGCCACCCCTACAATGAGCAGTTCTTC. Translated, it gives CAWKWGGHPYNEQFF.